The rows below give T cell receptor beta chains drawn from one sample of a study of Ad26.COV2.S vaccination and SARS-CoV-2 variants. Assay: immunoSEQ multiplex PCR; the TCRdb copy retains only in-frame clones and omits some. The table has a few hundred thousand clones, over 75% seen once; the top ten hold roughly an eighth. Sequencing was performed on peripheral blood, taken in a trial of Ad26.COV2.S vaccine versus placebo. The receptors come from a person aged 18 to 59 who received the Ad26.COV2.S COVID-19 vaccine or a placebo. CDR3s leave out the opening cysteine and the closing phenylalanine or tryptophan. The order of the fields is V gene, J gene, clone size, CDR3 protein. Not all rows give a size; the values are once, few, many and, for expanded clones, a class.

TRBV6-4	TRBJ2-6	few	ASKAPGANVLT
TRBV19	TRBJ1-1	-	ASIPTGGSGTEAF
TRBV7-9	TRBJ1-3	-	ASSLDTVNTIY
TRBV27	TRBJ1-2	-	ASSSGQGVLDGYT
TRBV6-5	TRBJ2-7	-	ASSSGTSGNSEQY
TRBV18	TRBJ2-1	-	ASSPNDFLAGATDEQF
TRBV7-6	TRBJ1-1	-	ASSPQAGIMNTEAF
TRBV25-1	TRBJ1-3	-	ASSADTGFAGNTIY
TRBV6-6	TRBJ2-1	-	ASSSTSGRNEQF
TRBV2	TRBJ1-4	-	ASSEGEFNEKLF
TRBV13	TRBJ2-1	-	ASSLVSEQF
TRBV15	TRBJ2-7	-	ATTNLGLAGVGEQY
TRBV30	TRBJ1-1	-	AWSVWQNTEAF
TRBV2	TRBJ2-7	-	ASRQSYEQY
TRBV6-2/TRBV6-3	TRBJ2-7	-	ASSYEGFYEQY
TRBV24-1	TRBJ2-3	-	ATSDLQGADTQY
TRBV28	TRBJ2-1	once	ASSSRLAGSSYNEQF
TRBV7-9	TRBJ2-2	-	ASSQSRNTGELF
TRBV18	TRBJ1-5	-	ASSPMEGGQSNQPQH
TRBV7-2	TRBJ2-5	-	ASSLASGRLETQY
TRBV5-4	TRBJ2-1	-	ASSFELAGVSGNEQF
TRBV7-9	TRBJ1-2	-	ASSLARPTGSNYGYT
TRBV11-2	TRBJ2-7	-	ASSEGGYEQY
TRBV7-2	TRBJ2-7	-	ASSLDRGTYEQY
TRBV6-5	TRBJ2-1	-	ASSYSRAGSEF
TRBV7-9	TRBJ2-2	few	ASSFAGDGTGELF
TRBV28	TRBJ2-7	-	ASRSTSGSIAFEQY
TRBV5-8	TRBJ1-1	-	ASRIRDRAEAF
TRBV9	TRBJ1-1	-	ASSVGTLNTEAF